One sample yielded the 18 T cell receptor beta chains listed below, sequenced in a study of PD-1 blockade in classical Hodgkin lymphoma. Assay used: immunoSEQ multiplex PCR; TCRdb lists only in-frame clones, some missing. The data show over 25,000 clones, roughly 76% seen once. Each patient relapsed following autologous stem cell transplantation, and prior brentuximab vedotin exposure differed. Sequences were derived from peripheral blood mononuclear cells (PBMCs), sampled before the second cycle of nivolumab. Receptors were obtained from a human donor with classical Hodgkin lymphoma.

About this clone itself: Other nucleotide sequences from this sample produce the same CDR3. V gene TRBV5-4 combines with J gene TRBJ2-2, with D unresolved. This CDR3 has 15 residues. With 3 bases removed from V and 0 bases from J, the gap between germline ends came to 9 bases. Germline V gene data show CDR1 as SGHNT and CDR2 as YYREEE (reference sequence). The CDR3 protein is CASSSEVANTGELFF. CDR3 DNA: TGTGCCAGCAGCTCAGAGGTCGCGAACACCGGGGAGCTGTTTTTT.

The chain has TRBV7-9 and TRBJ1-3; 7 bases line up with TRBD1. With 5 bases clipped from V and 2 bases from J, the junction kept 9 bases outside the gene matches. The CDR3 length is 16 residues. Germline V gene lookup returns CDR1 SEHNR and CDR2 FQNEAQ (reference sequence). This CDR3 reads CASSEDRVMAGNTIYF. The CDR3 nucleotides are TGTGCCAGCAGCGAAGACAGGGTTATGGCTGGAAACACCATATATTTT.

Regarding this clone: Just one base apart from a much larger clone, this may be a read error. The chain's CDR3 is CASSLNTGELFF. CDR3 DNA: TGTGCCAGCAGTTTGAACACCGGGGAGCTGTTTTTT. The rearrangement uses TRBV27 and TRBJ2-2; D call uncertain. This CDR3 comprises 12 residues. The germline V gene has CDR1 MNHEY and CDR2 SMNVEV (reference sequence). The V end was cut by 3 bases, the J end by 1 base, with 0 bases between.

The chain recombines TRBV25-1 with TRBJ1-1; D ambiguous. This CDR3 region has 15 residues. In germline, CDR1 is MGHDK, CDR2 SYGVNS. V lost 1 base to trimming and J lost 3 bases, with 12 bases between them. The CDR3 DNA reads TGTGCCAGCAGTGAATCATGGGGAAGGGACACTGAAGCTTTCTTT. Encoded protein: CASSESWGRDTEAFF.

The gene calls are TRBV7-2 and TRBJ2-3, with D tentatively TRBD2 (7 bases). The CDR3 is made up of 13 amino acids. Trimming shortened V by 1 base and J by 10 bases, and 12 bases separated the two germline ends. CDR1 is SGHTA and CDR2 is FQGNSA in the germline V gene. The CDR3 is CASSLVGGAAQYF. The CDR3, as DNA: TGTGCCAGCAGCTTAGTGGGGGGGGCGGCGCAGTATTTT.

The chain recombines TRBV7-8 with TRBJ2-3, with 12 nucleotides matching TRBD2. The CDR3 contains 17 residues. CDR1 is SGHVS and CDR2 is FQNEAQ in the germline V gene. Losses at the gene ends were 4 bases for V and 0 bases for J; bases not matched to a gene: 5. In nucleotides, the CDR3 is TGTGCCAGCAGCTATTCTCTAGCGGGGGGGAGCACAGATACGCAGTATTTT. It is translated as CASSYSLAGGSTDTQYF.

The chain employs TRBV7-6 and TRBJ2-7; D is unclear. The CDR3 consists of 15 residues. CDR1 is SGHVS and CDR2 is FNYEAQ in the germline V gene. V shed 1 base and J shed 5 bases, with 15 bases lying between them. DNA of the CDR3: TGTGCCAGCAGCTTAGGGGTAAACAACGTCCACGAGCAGTACTTC. Translated, it gives CASSLGVNNVHEQYF.

This sequence joins TRBV5-1 and TRBJ2-3; D not resolved. V gave up 3 bases and J gave up 5 bases, with 13 bases separating them. The CDR3 is made up of 14 amino acids. The germline gives CDR1 SGHRS, CDR2 YFSETQ. The CDR3 protein is CASSSGLVRDTQYF. DNA for the CDR3: TGCGCCAGCAGCTCTGGGCTAGTAAGAGATACGCAGTATTTT.

V gene TRBV7-2 combines with J gene TRBJ1-1; possible D gene TRBD1, 6 bases. V lost 4 bases, J lost 3 bases, and 12 bases lay in between. The CDR3 covers 14 residues. Germline assignment: CDR1 SGHTA and CDR2 FQGNSA. This chain's CDR3 is CASSWDTPYTEAFF. CDR3 sequence (DNA): TGTGCCAGCAGCTGGGACACCCCGTACACTGAAGCTTTCTTT. The whole variable domain, remainder taken from reference TRBV7-2 and TRBJ1-1, is GAGVSQSPSNKVTEKGKDVELRCDPISGHTALYWYRQSLGQGLEFLIYFQGNSAPDKSGLPSDRFSAERTGGSVSTLTIQRTQQEDSAVYLCASSWDTPYTEAFFGQGTRLTVV.

This sequence joins TRBV5-1 and TRBJ1-2, with D unresolved. CDR3 length equals 14 residues. V lost 0 bases and J 6 bases, leaving 12 bases between the germline ends. Germline V gene data show CDR1 as SGHRS and CDR2 as YFSETQ. CDR3 region: CASSLGRVANGYTF. In nucleotides, the CDR3 is TGCGCCAGCAGCTTGGGACGCGTGGCGAATGGCTACACCTTC.

The V and J genes are TRBV9 and TRBJ2-5; 11 bases line up with TRBD1. The V gene's germline CDR1 is SGDLS and CDR2 YYNGEE. The CDR3 is 15 residues long. Trimming removed 5 bases from V and 5 bases from J; junction bases left unmatched: 8. CDR3: CASSPRDRGTETQYF. Written as DNA, the CDR3 is TGTGCCAGCAGTCCACGGGACAGGGGGACGGAGACCCAGTACTTC. Variable domain in full (rest from reference TRBV9 and TRBJ2-5): DSGVTQTPKHLITATGQRVTLRCSPRSGDLSVYWYQQSLDQGLQFLIQYYNGEERAKGNILERFSAQQFPDLHSELNLSSLELGDSALYFCASSPRDRGTETQYFGPGTRLLVL.

J is TRBJ1-5 and V is TRBV19; D not resolved. Per the germline V gene, CDR1 is LNHDA and CDR2 is SQIVND (reference sequence). The CDR3 spans 15 residues. Between the trimmed V and J ends, which lost 9 bases and 0 bases, there was a span of 15 bases. CDR3 in DNA: TGTGCCAGCTCGGGTGCTCCCCTTAGCAATCAGCCCCAGCATTTT. Amino acid sequence: CASSGAPLSNQPQHF.

The gene calls are TRBV10-3 and TRBJ1-3; D is perhaps TRBD1 (5 bases). The CDR3 is 13 residues long. The V end was cut by 8 bases, the J end by 2 bases, with 10 bases between. Germline assignment: CDR1 ENHRY and CDR2 SYGVKD. For the CDR3, the DNA is TGTGCCATCGCCGGGGGGACTGGAAACACCATATATTTT. Translated, it gives CAIAGGTGNTIYF.

CDR3 amino acids: CASRVGGNTEAFF. In nucleotides, the CDR3 is TGTGCCAGCAGGGTGGGAGGGAACACTGAAGCTTTCTTT. V and J are TRBV6-1 and TRBJ1-1; D not certain. Trimming cost V 6 bases and J 1 base, with 9 bases left between them. Germline CDR1 and CDR2: MNHNS and SASEGT. The CDR3 sequence is 13 residues long.

This clone was seen only a few times. V and J are TRBV5-6 and TRBJ1-5; tentative D call: TRBD1 (6 bases). Per germline, CDR1 SGHDT and CDR2 YYEEEE. Trimming removed 3 bases from V and 2 bases from J, with 15 bases in between. This CDR3 is built from 16 residues. Here the CDR3 reads CASSSAGRGGNQPQHF. The CDR3 coding sequence is TGTGCCAGCAGCTCGGCCGGCAGGGGTGGCAATCAGCCCCAGCATTTT.

The CDR3 DNA sequence: TGCGCCAGCAGCCAAGGACTCCTCTCCTACGAGCAGTACTTC. Translated: CASSQGLLSYEQYF. The chain recombines TRBV4-3 with TRBJ2-7, with D hard to call. The CDR3 totals 14 residues. Germline CDR1 and CDR2: LGHNA and YSLEER. The V gene lost 1 base and the J gene lost 0 bases, with 7 bases spanning the gap.

V usage is TRBV7-2 and J usage is TRBJ2-7, with TRBD1 matching over 11 bases. The junction had 4 bases not matched to a gene; V was cut back by 5 bases and J by 4 bases. The CDR3 contains 14 residues. CDR1 is SGHTA and CDR2 is FQGNSA in the germline V gene. This CDR3 is CASSPGQGVYEQYF. In DNA form, the CDR3 reads TGTGCCAGCAGCCCGGGACAGGGGGTTTACGAGCAGTACTTC.

The chain recombines TRBV7-2 with TRBJ1-5, with D possibly TRBD1 on 6 matching bases. Germline assignment: CDR1 SGHTA and CDR2 FQGNSA. V was trimmed by 5 bases and J by 4 bases, leaving 9 bases between them. The length of the CDR3 is 13 residues. CDR3 residues: CASSDGQNQPQHF. Here the CDR3 DNA reads TGTGCCAGCAGCGACGGACAGAATCAGCCCCAGCATTTT.